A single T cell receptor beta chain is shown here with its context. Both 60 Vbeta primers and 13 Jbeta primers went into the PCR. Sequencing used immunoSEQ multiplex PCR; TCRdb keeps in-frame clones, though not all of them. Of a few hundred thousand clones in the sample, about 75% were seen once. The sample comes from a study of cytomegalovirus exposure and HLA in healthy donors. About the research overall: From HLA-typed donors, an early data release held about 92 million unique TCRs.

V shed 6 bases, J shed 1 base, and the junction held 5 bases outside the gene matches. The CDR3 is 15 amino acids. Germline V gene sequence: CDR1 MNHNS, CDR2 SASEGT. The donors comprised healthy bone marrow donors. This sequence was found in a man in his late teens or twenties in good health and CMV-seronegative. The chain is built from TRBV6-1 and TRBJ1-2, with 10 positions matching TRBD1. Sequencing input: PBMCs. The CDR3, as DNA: TGTGCCAGCAGGGGACAGGGGAACGGTAACTATGGCTACACCTTC. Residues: CASRGQGNGNYGYTF.